The present T cell receptor beta chain was sequenced within a study of CD8 T cells in Susac syndrome. Germline CDR1 MNHEY, CDR2 SMNVEV (reference sequence). This CDR3 contains 14 residues. The V gene lost 5 bases and the J gene lost 4 bases, with 14 bases spanning the gap. An input of roughly 0.5 to 1 ug of RNA was subjected to reverse transcription using random hexamers. TCRdb re-derived calls from the immunoSEQ multiplex PCR reads in MiXCR, one entry per CDR3 protein. The data contain 20,000 to 25,000 distinct CDR3 sequences, more than 85% of them singletons. This sequence originates from a human donor in good health. The specimen sequenced was CD8+ T cells from PBMCs. This sequence joins TRBV27 and TRBJ1-2, with D tentatively TRBD1 (6 bases). The CDR3 protein is CASSHGGGLYGYTF. CDR3 bases: TGTGCCAGCAGTCACGGAGGGGGGCTCTATGGCTACACCTTC.